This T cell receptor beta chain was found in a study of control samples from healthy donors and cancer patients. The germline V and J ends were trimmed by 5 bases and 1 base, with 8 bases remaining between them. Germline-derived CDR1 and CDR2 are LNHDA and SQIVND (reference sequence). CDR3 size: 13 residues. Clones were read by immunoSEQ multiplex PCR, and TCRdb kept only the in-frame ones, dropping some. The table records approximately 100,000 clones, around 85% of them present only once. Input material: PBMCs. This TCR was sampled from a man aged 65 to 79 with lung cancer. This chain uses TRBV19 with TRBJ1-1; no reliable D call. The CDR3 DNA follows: TGTGCCAGTAGTGTCATGGGGAACACTGAAGCTTTCTTT. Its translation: CASSVMGNTEAFF.